These 30 T cell receptor beta chains originate from one sample sequenced in a study of blood T cell repertoires in COVID-19. The assay was immunoSEQ multiplex PCR, and TCRdb's table has in-frame clones only and misses some. The sample includes 300,000 to 350,000 clones, more than 80% of them seen just once. The sequencing sample was made of peripheral blood. Receptors were obtained from a woman between 25 and 40 years old with COVID-19, enrolled during active disease.

The chain combines TRBV7-2 with TRBJ2-7; unclear D gene. V lost 5 bases and J 4 bases, leaving 9 bases between the germline ends. The germline V gene encodes CDR1 SGHTA and CDR2 FQGNSA. The CDR3 has 12 amino acids. As DNA, the CDR3 is TGTGCCAGCAGCCGTGTGAGATACGAGCAGTACTTC. It translates to CASSRVRYEQYF.

This clone was seen just once. The chain is built from TRBV6-6 and TRBJ1-5; TRBD1 agrees at 8 bases. V dropped 6 bases and J dropped 5; count of bases not matched to a gene: 9. CDR1 MNHNY and CDR2 SVGAGI come from the germline V gene (reference sequence). The CDR3 is 15 residues long. The CDR3: CASRYGQGVYQPQHF. DNA for the CDR3: TGTGCCAGCAGGTACGGACAGGGCGTCTATCAGCCCCAGCATTTT.

The gene calls are TRBV29-1 and TRBJ1-6; D remains unclear. Trimming shortened V by 4 bases and J by 10 bases, and 14 bases separated the two germline ends. CDR3 length equals 13 residues. Germline V gene lookup returns CDR1 SQVTM and CDR2 ANQGSEA. CDR3 loop: CSVGSSEGSPLHF. The CDR3 DNA follows: TGCAGCGTTGGTAGCAGTGAAGGCTCACCCCTCCACTTT.

The chain couples TRBV3-1 (or the pseudogene TRBV3-2) to TRBJ1-4, with TRBD1 matching 9 bases. Germline CDR1 LGHDT, CDR2 YNNKEL (reference sequence). CDR3 length: 15 amino acids. V was pared by 4 bases and J by 8 bases, with 8 bases of the junction left unmatched. The CDR3 protein is CASSLQGANPEKLFF. DNA of the CDR3: TGTGCCAGCAGCCTACAGGGGGCGAATCCGGAAAAACTGTTTTTT.

The chain carries TRBV27 and TRBJ1-1; the match to TRBD1 covers 8 bases. Trimming removed 6 bases from V and 8 bases from J; junction bases left unmatched: 14. The CDR3 covers 15 residues. In germline, CDR1 is MNHEY, CDR2 SMNVEV (reference sequence). In DNA form, the CDR3 reads TGTGCCAGCAGCCTCCGCAGGGGGCTCCAAATGGAAGCTTTCTTT. It specifies CASSLRRGLQMEAFF.

The gene calls are TRBV10-1 and TRBJ1-3; tentatively, D is TRBD1 (5 bases). Trimming took off 6 bases at V and 2 bases at J, with 11 bases between the two ends. Germline values: CDR1 WNHNN, CDR2 SYGVQD (reference sequence). The CDR3 sequence is 14 residues long. In DNA form, the CDR3 reads TGCGCCAGCAGCCTAGCGGGGGCTGGAAACACCATATATTTT. Amino acid sequence: CASSLAGAGNTIYF.

This clone was detected a few times. This chain connects TRBV9 to TRBJ2-1; D uncertain. V lost 3 bases and J 4 bases, leaving 5 bases between the germline ends. This CDR3 has 12 residues. Germline V gene data show CDR1 as SGDLS and CDR2 as YYNGEE. The CDR3 loop reads CASSGLYNEQFF. In DNA, the CDR3 is TGTGCCAGCAGCGGACTTTACAATGAGCAGTTCTTC.

The chain has TRBV29-1 and TRBJ1-2; D is uncertain. The germline V gene encodes CDR1 SQVTM and CDR2 ANQGSEA. With 3 bases removed from V and 2 bases from J, the gap between germline ends came to 7 bases. The CDR3 totals 12 residues. CDR3 in amino acids: CSVDGQNYGYTF. The CDR3 DNA sequence: TGCAGCGTTGATGGGCAGAACTATGGCTACACCTTC.

The chain uses TRBV21-1 and TRBJ1-5; the tabulated D call, TRBD1, remains unverified against the DNA. TRBV21-1 is tagged as a pseudogene. The CDR3 length is 15 residues. CDR3 in amino acids: CASSIGDTKDQPQHF. The CDR3 DNA is TGTGCCAGCAGCATAGGGGACACAAAGGATCAGCCCCAGCATTTT.

The chain is built from TRBV6-5 and TRBJ1-2; D not resolved. Germline V gene sequence: CDR1 MNHEY, CDR2 SVGAGI. Trimming stripped 0 bases from V and 8 bases from J, with 10 bases between. This CDR3 is 13 amino acids long. CDR3 bases: TGTGCCAGCAGTTACTCGAGGTCTTGGGGCTACACCTTC. It specifies CASSYSRSWGYTF.

The rearrangement links TRBV7-2 to TRBJ2-3; TRBD1 matches 7 bases. CDR3 size: 15 residues. Germline CDR1 and CDR2: SGHTA and FQGNSA. V trimming: 5 bases; J trimming: 2 bases; junction bases outside the gene matches: 7. The CDR3 bases are TGTGCCAGCAGCACCTGGGACAGAATCACAGATACGCAGTATTTT. Encoded protein: CASSTWDRITDTQYF.

The genes are TRBV4-1 and TRBJ1-5; D might be TRBD1 (6 bases). The V end lost 4 bases, the J end lost 4 bases, and 14 bases lay between the germline ends. CDR3 length equals 15 residues. In germline, CDR1 is MGHRA, CDR2 YSYEKL. The CDR3 sequence is CASSPQGGGNQPQHF. The CDR3 bases are TGCGCCAGCAGCCCACAGGGTGGTGGTAATCAGCCCCAGCATTTT.

This rearrangement joins TRBV5-1 to TRBJ1-2, with unresolved D. The germline V gene has CDR1 SGHRS and CDR2 YFSETQ. With 7 bases removed from V and 8 bases from J, the gap between germline ends came to 21 bases. This CDR3 spans 14 amino acids. This CDR3 is CASSRVGTSKGYTF. As DNA, the CDR3 is TGCGCCAGCTCCCGGGTTGGAACCAGTAAAGGCTACACCTTC. Together with reference TRBV5-1 and TRBJ1-2, the CDR3 gives the full variable domain: KAGVTQTPRYLIKTRGQQVTLSCSPISGHRSVSWYQQTPGQGLQFLFEYFSETQRNKGNFPGRFSGRQFSNSRSEMNVSTLELGDSALYLCASSRVGTSKGYTFGSGTRLTVV.

The gene calls are TRBV7-2 and TRBJ1-3; D gene ambiguous. The CDR3 contains 16 residues. The germline V gene has CDR1 SGHTA and CDR2 FQGNSA. V lost 4 bases, J lost 4 bases, and 17 bases lay in between. CDR3 in amino acids: CASSSTAPRIGNTIYF. The CDR3 DNA reads TGTGCCAGCAGCTCTACCGCCCCACGAATCGGAAACACCATATATTTT.

The V gene is TRBV27, the J gene TRBJ2-2; 14 nucleotides agree with TRBD2. CDR3 size: 15 residues. Germline V gives CDR1 MNHEY, CDR2 SMNVEV (reference sequence). The J segment lost 7 bases and the V segment lost 10 bases, leaving 8 bases of the junction unmatched. The CDR3 bases are TGTGCCACCAGACTAGCGGGAGGGGGTATCGGGGAGCTGTTTTTT. Translated, it gives CATRLAGGGIGELFF.

V and J are TRBV5-1 and TRBJ2-1; D might be TRBD2 (6 bases). V was trimmed by 4 bases and J by 2 bases, leaving 13 bases between them. The germline V gene has CDR1 SGHRS and CDR2 YFSETQ. The CDR3 covers 15 residues. The CDR3 spells CASSIGTPTYNEQFF. In nucleotides, the CDR3 is TGCGCCAGCAGCATCGGGACTCCTACCTACAATGAGCAGTTCTTC.

The chain carries TRBV6-1 and TRBJ1-2; no clear D gene. Trimming took 0 bases from V and 8 from J, leaving 13 bases between them. Germline-derived CDR1 and CDR2 are MNHNS and SASEGT. There are 14 residues in the CDR3. The CDR3 loop is CASSEAAGIGGYTF. CDR3 bases: TGTGCCAGCAGTGAAGCTGCGGGGATTGGAGGCTACACCTTC.

The chain employs TRBV18 and TRBJ2-2, with TRBD2 matching over 13 bases. This CDR3 has 17 amino acids. Germline CDR1 reads KGHSH; CDR2 reads LQKENI. The trim removed 4 bases at V and 4 bases at J, leaving 6 bases unmatched. In DNA, the CDR3 is TGTGCCAGCTCACTATGGACTAGCGGGAGTCCCACCGGGGAGCTGTTTTTT. Amino acids: CASSLWTSGSPTGELFF.

The V and J genes are TRBV28 and TRBJ2-7; 8 nucleotides align to TRBD1. J was trimmed by 5 bases and V by 2 bases; bases with no gene match: 5. Germline CDR1 reads MDHEN; CDR2 reads SYDVKM. This CDR3 has 14 amino acids. The CDR3 coding sequence is TGTGCCAGCAGTTTAGGTCCAGGGGGCCACGAGCAGTACTTC. Amino acid sequence: CASSLGPGGHEQYF. Drawing the rest from reference TRBV28 and TRBJ2-7, the complete variable domain is DVKVTQSSRYLVKRTGEKVFLECVQDMDHENMFWYRQDPGLGLRLIYFSYDVKMKEKGDIPEGYSVSREKKERFSLILESASTNQTSMYLCASSLGPGGHEQYFGPGTRLTVT.

CDR3 in amino acids: CASSLGLAGWVDEQFF. In DNA, the CDR3 is TGCGCCAGCAGCTTGGGACTAGCGGGATGGGTCGATGAGCAGTTCTTC. V is TRBV5-1 and J is TRBJ2-1; TRBD2 aligns across 11 bases. This CDR3 is built from 16 residues. The germline CDR1 and CDR2 sequences are SGHRS and YFSETQ. V gave up 0 bases and J gave up 8 bases; unmatched junction bases: 7.

The rearrangement links TRBV7-2 to TRBJ2-5, with TRBD1 matching 9 bases. V trimming: 4 bases; J trimming: 5 bases; junction bases outside the gene matches: 5. This CDR3 is built from 14 residues. The V gene's germline CDR1 is SGHTA and CDR2 FQGNSA. The CDR3 sequence: CASSSRTGAETQYF. The DNA for the CDR3 is TGTGCCAGCAGCTCCAGGACAGGGGCGGAGACCCAGTACTTC. Drawing the rest from reference TRBV7-2 and TRBJ2-5, the complete variable domain is GAGVSQSPSNKVTEKGKDVELRCDPISGHTALYWYRQSLGQGLEFLIYFQGNSAPDKSGLPSDRFSAERTGGSVSTLTIQRTQQEDSAVYLCASSSRTGAETQYFGPGTRLLVL.

The V gene is TRBV20-1, the J gene TRBJ2-1; D remains unclear. CDR1 and CDR2 from the germline V gene are DFQATT and SNEGSKA (reference sequence). There are 11 residues in the CDR3. V was clipped by 4 bases and J by 8 bases, with 9 bases between them. In nucleotides, the CDR3 is TGCAGTGCTACTAGTAATTATGAGCAGTTCTTC. This codes for CSATSNYEQFF.

J is TRBJ1-1 and V is TRBV5-5; the D is unclear. The CDR3 is made up of 19 amino acids. Looked up from germline, CDR1 is SGHKS and CDR2 is YYEKEE (reference sequence). Trimming shortened V by 3 bases and J by 4 bases, and 28 bases separated the two germline ends. The CDR3 protein is CASSSIGVTITQSVTEAFF. Here the CDR3 DNA reads TGTGCCAGCAGCTCGATCGGGGTCACAATAACCCAAAGCGTCACTGAAGCTTTCTTT.

CDR3 amino acids: CASSWDRGTTEAFF. Written as DNA, the CDR3 is TGTGCCAGCAGTTGGGACAGGGGGACCACTGAAGCTTTCTTT. This chain links TRBV27 with TRBJ1-1; 11 nucleotides agree with TRBD1. Trimming at V came to 4 bases and at J to 4 bases, leaving 2 bases not matched to a gene. The germline V gene has CDR1 MNHEY and CDR2 SMNVEV (reference sequence). The CDR3 covers 14 residues.

This clone has more than one count but fewer than ten. The chain links TRBV11-2 to TRBJ1-1, with TRBD1 as a possible D gene (5 bases). Germline V gene data show CDR1 as SGHAT and CDR2 as FQNNGV. Between the trimmed V and J ends, which lost 4 bases and 2 bases, there was a span of 14 bases. There are 15 residues in the CDR3. The CDR3 DNA reads as TGTGCCAGCAGCTCCCCAGGGAAAGGAAACACTGAAGCTTTCTTT. Protein sequence: CASSSPGKGNTEAFF.

The chain links TRBV11-2 to TRBJ2-3, with 10 bases lining up with TRBD2. V lost 4 bases to trimming and J lost 4 bases; unmatched junction nucleotides: 8. The CDR3 has 16 residues. Per the germline V gene, CDR1 is SGHAT and CDR2 is FQNNGV. The CDR3, as DNA: TGTGCCAGCAGCTGGCCGCCTAGCGGGGGCCCAGATACGCAGTATTTT. Translation: CASSWPPSGGPDTQYF.

The rearrangement joins TRBV5-1 to TRBJ1-6; perhaps TRBD1 as D (5 bases). Germline CDR1 reads SGHRS; CDR2 reads YFSETQ. The CDR3 covers 16 residues. The germline V and J ends were trimmed by 0 bases and 5 bases, with 12 bases remaining between them. CDR3 sequence reads: CASSLDRPSNNSPLHF. CDR3 DNA: TGCGCCAGCAGCTTGGACAGGCCGTCAAATAATTCACCCCTCCACTTT.

Regarding this clone: Other DNA sequences of this sample code for an identical CDR3. The chain combines TRBV5-1 with TRBJ2-5, with 15 positions matching TRBD2. Germline CDR1 reads SGHRS; CDR2 reads YFSETQ. This CDR3 is 16 amino acids long. V was clipped by 5 bases and J by 5 bases; unmatched bases: 7. The DNA of the CDR3 is TGCGCCAGCAGTCCCGGGACTAGCGGGAGGAGGGAGACCCAGTACTTC. It yields the protein CASSPGTSGRRETQYF.

As regards this clone: This CDR3 is also generated by other DNA sequences in the sample. The genes are TRBV3-1 (or the pseudogene TRBV3-2) and TRBJ2-3, with D perhaps matching TRBD1 (5 bases). The CDR3 length is 12 residues. V was pared by 3 bases and J by 6 bases, with 7 bases between. Germline V lookup: CDR1 LGHDT, CDR2 YNNKEL (reference sequence). This chain's CDR3 is CASSQAGDTQYF. The CDR3 DNA is TGTGCCAGCAGCCAGGCAGGGGATACGCAGTATTTT.

V gene TRBV7-3 combines with J gene TRBJ2-3; D is undetermined. CDR1 is SGHTA and CDR2 is FQGTGA in the germline V gene. V lost 5 bases and J 2 bases, leaving 11 bases between the germline ends. This CDR3 contains 14 residues. The CDR3 DNA reads TGTGCCAGCAGCACCGACTTATTCACAGATACGCAGTATTTT. It is translated as CASSTDLFTDTQYF.